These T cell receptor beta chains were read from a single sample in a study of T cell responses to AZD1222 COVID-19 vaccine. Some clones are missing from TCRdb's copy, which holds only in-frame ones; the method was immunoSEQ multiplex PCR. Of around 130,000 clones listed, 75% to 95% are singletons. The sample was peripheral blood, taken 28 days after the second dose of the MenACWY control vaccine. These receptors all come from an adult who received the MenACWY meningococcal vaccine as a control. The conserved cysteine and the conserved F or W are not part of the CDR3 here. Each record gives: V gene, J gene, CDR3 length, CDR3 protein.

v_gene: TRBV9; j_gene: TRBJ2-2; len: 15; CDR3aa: ASSVEGRTTNTGELF
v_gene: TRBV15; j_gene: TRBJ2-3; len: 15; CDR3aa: ATSRGYGTGGTDTQY
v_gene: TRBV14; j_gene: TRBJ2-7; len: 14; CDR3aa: ASSIRTSGRSYEQY
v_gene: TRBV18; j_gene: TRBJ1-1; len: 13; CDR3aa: ASSPKGQGATEAF
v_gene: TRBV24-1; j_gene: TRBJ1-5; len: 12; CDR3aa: ATSDPDRGQPQH
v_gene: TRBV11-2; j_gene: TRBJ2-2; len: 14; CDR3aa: ASSLGALGNTGELF
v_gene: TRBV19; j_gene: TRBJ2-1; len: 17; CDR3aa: ASSIGPKTSGSPPNEQF
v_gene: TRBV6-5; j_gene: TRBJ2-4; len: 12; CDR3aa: ASSYGGGRNIQY
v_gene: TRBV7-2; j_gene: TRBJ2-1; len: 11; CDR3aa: ASSPDRGGEQF
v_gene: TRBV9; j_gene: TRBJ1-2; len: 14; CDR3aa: ASSVATGGGNYGYT
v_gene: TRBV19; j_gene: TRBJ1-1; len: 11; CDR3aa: ASSPGQGVRAF
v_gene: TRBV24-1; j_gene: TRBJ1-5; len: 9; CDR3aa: ASGSNQPQH
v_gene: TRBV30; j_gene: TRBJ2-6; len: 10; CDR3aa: AAHSGANVLT
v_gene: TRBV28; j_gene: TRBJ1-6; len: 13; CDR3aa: ASSPVWGNNSPLH
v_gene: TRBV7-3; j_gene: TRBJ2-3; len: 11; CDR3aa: ASSLRERDTQY
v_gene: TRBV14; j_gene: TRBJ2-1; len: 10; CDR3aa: ASRGQANEQF
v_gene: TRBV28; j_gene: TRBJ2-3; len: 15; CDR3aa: ASSLPLTGSSTDTQY
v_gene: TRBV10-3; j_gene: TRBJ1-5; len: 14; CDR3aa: AISVAGLESNQPQH
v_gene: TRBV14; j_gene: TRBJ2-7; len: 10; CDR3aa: ASSQVSYEQY
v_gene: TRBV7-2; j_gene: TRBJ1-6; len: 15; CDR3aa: ASSPRTGNSYNSPLH
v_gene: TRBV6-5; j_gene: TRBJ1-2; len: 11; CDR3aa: ASRRQGADGYT
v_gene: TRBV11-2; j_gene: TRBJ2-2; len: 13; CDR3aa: ASSRDSQNTGELF